A single sample gave rise to the 24 T cell receptor beta chains below, sequenced in a study of cytomegalovirus exposure and HLA in healthy donors. PCR involved 60 Vbeta and 13 Jbeta primers. Assay: immunoSEQ multiplex PCR; the TCRdb copy retains only in-frame clones and omits some. The sample holds about 130,000 clones, about 83% seen once. The specimen was PBMCs. The receptor set was obtained from a woman aged 40-49 years in good health and CMV-seropositive.

Notes on this clone: An end of the junction differs from the germline gene, which may be a read error. The V and J genes are TRBV7-9 and TRBJ1-2; D is unclear. This CDR3 has 13 residues. Looked up from germline, CDR1 is SEHNR and CDR2 is FQNEAQ (reference sequence). As DNA, the CDR3 is TGTTCCAGCAGCTATCTTACAGACTATGGCTACACCTTC. It encodes CSSSYLTDYGYTF.

V and J are TRBV10-1 and TRBJ1-1, with D possibly TRBD1 on 5 matching bases. Deletions cut 4 bases from V and 5 bases from J, with 11 bases between. The CDR3 totals 13 residues. Germline-derived CDR1 and CDR2 are WNHNN and SYGVQD (reference sequence). CDR3 loop: CASSVGVKTEAFF. DNA of the CDR3: TGCGCCAGCAGTGTAGGGGTCAAGACTGAAGCTTTCTTT.

This clone was counted only a few times. The chain joins TRBV29-1 to TRBJ2-1; 11 bases are a match to TRBD2. This CDR3 spans 16 amino acids. Trimming cost V 7 bases and J 4 bases; bases outside gene matches: 12. Germline assignment: CDR1 SQVTM and CDR2 ANQGSEA. CDR3 sequence: CSAAKGLAEHYNEQFF. Written as DNA, the CDR3 is TGCAGCGCCGCAAAGGGACTAGCGGAGCATTACAATGAGCAGTTCTTC.

This sequence joins TRBV9 and TRBJ2-5; perhaps TRBD1 as D (6 bases). The ends were cut back, 4 bases at V and 11 bases at J, with 12 bases in the middle. The CDR3 runs to 11 residues. The V gene's germline CDR1 is SGDLS and CDR2 YYNGEE. The CDR3 reads CASSRSGEQYF. CDR3 bases: TGTGCCAGCAGCCGTTCAGGGGAGCAGTACTTC.

This chain links TRBV28 with TRBJ2-7; 11 bases agree with TRBD2. Germline CDR1 and CDR2: MDHEN and SYDVKM. V gave up 6 bases and J gave up 6 bases; unmatched junction bases: 7. CDR3 length: 14 amino acids. In nucleotides, the CDR3 is TGTGCCAGCAGCTTACTAGCGGGAGATAGCGAGCAGTACTTC. Protein sequence: CASSLLAGDSEQYF. Full variable domain (rest looked up from reference TRBV28 and TRBJ2-7): DVKVTQSSRYLVKRTGEKVFLECVQDMDHENMFWYRQDPGLGLRLIYFSYDVKMKEKGDIPEGYSVSREKKERFSLILESASTNQTSMYLCASSLLAGDSEQYFGPGTRLTVT.

This chain links TRBV28 with TRBJ2-4; no reliable D call. V lost 3 bases and J 0 bases, leaving 15 bases between the germline ends. In germline, CDR1 is MDHEN, CDR2 SYDVKM. The CDR3 loop spans 17 amino acids. DNA for the CDR3: TGTGCCAGCAGTTTCGGCAGGCAACTTGGAGCCAAAAACATTCAGTACTTC. Translation: CASSFGRQLGAKNIQYF.

The chain joins TRBV19 to TRBJ1-1; TRBD1 aligns across 8 bases. Per germline, CDR1 LNHDA and CDR2 SQIVND (reference sequence). With V trimmed by 5 bases and J by 3 bases, 8 bases remained unmatched. There are 15 residues in the CDR3. CDR3 amino acids: CASSPRTGQYTEAFF. The CDR3 DNA reads as TGTGCCAGTAGTCCCCGGACAGGGCAGTACACTGAAGCTTTCTTT.

The chain recombines TRBV30 with TRBJ2-7; TRBD1 aligns across 9 bases. The V segment lost 4 bases and the J segment 6 bases; nucleotides outside the gene matches: 7. Looked up from germline, CDR1 is GTSNPN and CDR2 is SVGIG (reference sequence). CDR3 size: 13 residues. The chain's CDR3 is CAWNKDRGREQYF. The DNA of the CDR3 is TGTGCCTGGAATAAGGACAGGGGCCGCGAGCAGTACTTC.

This chain uses TRBV28 with TRBJ1-3; 8 bases agree with TRBD1. Germline CDR1 MDHEN, CDR2 SYDVKM. This CDR3 has 18 amino acids. With 2 bases clipped from V and 4 bases from J, the junction kept 13 bases outside the gene matches. CDR3 in DNA: TGTGCCAGCAGTTTACTCGAAGGACAGGGTACGGGAGGAAACACCATATATTTT. It codes for CASSLLEGQGTGGNTIYF.

The rearrangement links TRBV19 to TRBJ2-3; 7 bases line up with TRBD1. Germline V gene data show CDR1 as LNHDA and CDR2 as SQIVND (reference sequence). The junction had 16 bases not matched to a gene; V was cut back by 10 bases and J by 6 bases. The CDR3 loop spans 15 amino acids. CDR3 loop: CATTDRTGSVDTQYF. CDR3 bases: TGTGCCACCACCGACAGGACAGGCTCGGTGGATACGCAGTATTTT.

The gene calls are TRBV7-9 and TRBJ2-1, with 8 bases aligning to TRBD2. The CDR3 extends over 16 amino acids. The V gene's germline CDR1 is SEHNR and CDR2 FQNEAQ (reference sequence). V trimming: 5 bases; J trimming: 1 base; junction bases outside the gene matches: 7. Here the CDR3 DNA reads TGTGCCAGCAGCCCCCTCGGGGGGGAATCCTACAATGAGCAGTTCTTC. As protein: CASSPLGGESYNEQFF.

This clone was counted a few times. The chain links TRBV18 to TRBJ1-5, with 9 bases lining up with TRBD1. This CDR3 is 13 amino acids long. J gave up 6 bases and V 5 bases, and 2 bases lay outside the gene matches. The germline CDR1 and CDR2 sequences are KGHSH and LQKENI. DNA for the CDR3: TGTGCCAGCTCAACGGACAGGGGTCAGCCCCAGCATTTT. It is translated as CASSTDRGQPQHF.

CDR3 sequence: CASSESTGRQMQYF. As DNA, the CDR3 is TGTGCCAGCAGTGAATCTACAGGGAGACAGATGCAGTATTTT. The chain has TRBV2 and TRBJ2-3; possible D gene TRBD1, 6 bases. Germline CDR1 and CDR2: SNHLY and FYNNEI. The CDR3 runs to 14 residues. The V gene lost 2 bases and the J gene lost 11 bases, with 17 bases spanning the gap. Full variable domain (rest looked up from reference TRBV2 and TRBJ2-3): EPEVTQTPSHQVTQMGQEVILRCVPISNHLYFYWYRQILGQKVEFLVSFYNNEISEKSEIFDDQFSVERPDGSNFTLKIRSTKLEDSAMYFCASSESTGRQMQYFGPGTRLTVL.

Regarding this clone: One end of the junction fails to match germline, which may point to a read error. The rearrangement links TRBV7-7 to TRBJ2-3; TRBD2 aligns across 9 bases. Germline values: CDR1 SSHAT, CDR2 FNYEAQ (reference sequence). The CDR3 spans 16 residues. CDR3 amino acids: CASSLLAGTSTDTQYF. As DNA, the CDR3 is TGTGCTAGCAGCCTCCTAGCGGGAACTAGCACAGATACGCAGTATTTT.

In this sample, this clone turned up a few times. The J gene is TRBJ2-7, the V gene TRBV5-1; D perhaps matches TRBD1 (6 bases). The CDR3 runs 13 residues. Germline lookup yields CDR1 SGHRS and CDR2 YFSETQ. Trimming stripped 4 bases from V and 6 bases from J, with 14 bases between. CDR3 protein: CASSPGGGGEQYF. Written as DNA, the CDR3 is TGCGCCAGCAGCCCCGGTGGGGGCGGCGAGCAGTACTTC.

The rearrangement links TRBV5-5 to TRBJ2-7; TRBD1 might be the D (6 bases). The V gene lost 2 bases and the J gene lost 2 bases, with 11 bases spanning the gap. CDR3 length equals 14 residues. Germline V gene lookup returns CDR1 SGHKS and CDR2 YYEKEE (reference sequence). In DNA, the CDR3 is TGTGCCAGCAGCTTTATCCAGGGGCCCTACGAGCAGTACTTC. Protein: CASSFIQGPYEQYF.

The chain combines TRBV9 with TRBJ1-1; maybe TRBD1 (6 bases). CDR3 length: 15 amino acids. Trimming left V 0 bases short and J 0 bases short, with 9 bases between. Germline assignment: CDR1 SGDLS and CDR2 YYNGEE. The CDR3 coding sequence is TGTGCCAGCAGCGTAGAGGCAGGGGTGAACACTGAAGCTTTCTTT. Protein: CASSVEAGVNTEAFF.

The CDR3 DNA sequence: TGTGCCAGAAGCCCGTTTAGTGCGGTCAGCGGGGCCTGGGAGACCCAGTACTTC. Its translation is CARSPFSAVSGAWETQYF. The J gene is TRBJ2-5, the V gene TRBV5-3, with TRBD2 matching over 7 bases. TRBV5-3 is flagged as an ORF with uncertain function. The CDR3 contains 18 residues. Unmatched junction bases numbered 20, after V lost 4 bases and J lost 5 bases.

CDR3 loop: CASSLVGFGNTIYF. CDR3 bases: TGTGCCAGCAGTTTAGTCGGTTTCGGAAACACCATATATTTT. The V and J genes are TRBV28 and TRBJ1-3; D not certain. The CDR3 runs to 14 residues. Germline CDR1 reads MDHEN; CDR2 reads SYDVKM. V was trimmed by 2 bases and J by 4 bases, leaving 9 bases between them.

This clone appeared once. The chain recombines TRBV5-1 with TRBJ1-1, with TRBD1 identical over 8 bases. The CDR3 covers 13 residues. Germline V CDR1 and CDR2: SGHRS, YFSETQ. Trimming removed 8 bases from V and 7 bases from J; junction bases left unmatched: 10. CDR3 nucleotide sequence: TGCGCCAGTGGCCCGACCGGGACAGGTGAAGCTTTCTTT. Translating it yields CASGPTGTGEAFF.

The rearrangement joins TRBV7-3 to TRBJ2-3, with 9 bases fitting TRBD2. The CDR3 is made up of 14 amino acids. The V gene's germline CDR1 is SGHTA and CDR2 FQGTGA. V lost 8 bases, J lost 6 bases, and 9 bases stayed unmatched. CDR3 sequence (DNA): TGTGCCAGCGGAGCAGGCGGGGGGGCGGATACGCAGTATTTT. This translates into CASGAGGGADTQYF.

This clone has only one observation. This rearrangement joins TRBV19 to TRBJ1-1; 11 bases match TRBD1. Trimming cost V 3 bases and J 3 bases; bases outside gene matches: 9. The CDR3 sequence is 17 residues long. Per the germline V gene, CDR1 is LNHDA and CDR2 is SQIVND (reference sequence). The CDR3 sequence: CASSIPGQGARHTEAFF. The CDR3 region has the DNA TGTGCCAGTAGTATCCCTGGACAGGGGGCCCGACACACTGAAGCTTTCTTT.

The J gene is TRBJ2-5, the V gene TRBV19; TRBD1 matches 11 bases. The V gene's germline CDR1 is LNHDA and CDR2 SQIVND (reference sequence). V shed 4 bases and J 4 bases; nucleotides not matched to a gene: 5. The CDR3 loop spans 15 amino acids. DNA for the CDR3: TGTGCCAGTAGTACCGGGACAGGGGGTTTAGAGACCCAGTACTTC. It is translated as CASSTGTGGLETQYF.

The V call is TRBV10-3, the J call TRBJ2-1; 9 bases fit TRBD2. Looked up from germline, CDR1 is ENHRY and CDR2 is SYGVKD. V dropped 4 bases and J dropped 6; count of bases not matched to a gene: 16. The CDR3 spans 18 residues. CDR3 sequence reads: CAISAPNQEREAFNEQFF. The DNA of the CDR3 is TGTGCCATCAGTGCCCCAAATCAAGAGCGGGAGGCCTTCAATGAGCAGTTCTTC.